Below, 30 T cell receptor beta chains from the same sample are listed, as sequenced in a study of molecular identifiers for immune sequencing clone quantification. Using its own MiXCR run on the PCR reads, TCRdb lists one record per CDR3 protein. The sample carries some 680,000 distinct CDR3 sequences, around 25% recorded once. Sequenced material: naive CD8+ T cells from blood, with Jurkat cell RNA spiked in. Subset reported: FACS-sorted CD8+CD4-CCR7+CD45RA+ naive T cells. These receptors all stem from a human donor in good health. Some libraries in this study had Jurkat cell RNA spiked in.

This clonotype appeared many times. The chain joins TRBV27 to TRBJ2-7; tentatively, D is TRBD1 (5 bases). V lost 4 bases and J lost 5, with 12 bases in between. Germline V lookup: CDR1 MNHEY, CDR2 SMNVEV (reference sequence). This CDR3 contains 13 residues. The CDR3: CASSWTPGHEQYF. The DNA of the CDR3 is TGTGCCAGCAGTTGGACACCCGGCCACGAGCAGTACTTC.

The rearrangement joins TRBV27 to TRBJ1-5; tentative D call: TRBD1 (6 bases). CDR1 and CDR2 from the germline V gene are MNHEY and SMNVEV (reference sequence). This CDR3 contains 17 residues. V lost 5 bases and J 4 bases, leaving 21 bases between the germline ends. The CDR3 DNA sequence: TGTGCCAGCAGTCCATTTCTTAGCAGGACAGCTAATCAGCCCCAGCATTTT. Encoded protein: CASSPFLSRTANQPQHF.

The table lists this clonotype with a few counts. This chain uses TRBV5-4 with TRBJ1-6; D not certain. The CDR3 spans 14 residues. Per the germline V gene, CDR1 is SGHNT and CDR2 is YYREEE (reference sequence). V was trimmed by 2 bases and J by 7 bases, leaving 10 bases between them. CDR3 DNA sequence: TGTGCCAGCAGCTTTCTAGGAGGAAATTCACCCCTCCACTTT. Translating gives CASSFLGGNSPLHF.

Turning to this clonotype: This may be a read error, as it is one base from a much larger clone. Given the absence of the conserved phenylalanine or tryptophan at the CDR3 end, a read error is likely. This rearrangement joins TRBV6-6 to TRBJ1-1; D is unresolved. CDR3 size: 13 residues. Between the trimmed V and J ends, which lost 3 bases and 6 bases, there was a span of 11 bases. CDR1 MNHNY and CDR2 SVGAGI come from the germline V gene (reference sequence). The CDR3 DNA reads TGTGCCAGCAGTTATGGAGAGGGCGCTGAAGCTTTCCTT. Translated, it gives CASSYGEGAEAFL.

Remarks on this clonotype: One end of the junction is discordant with germline, which a read error may explain. This rearrangement joins TRBV6-2 or TRBV6-3 to TRBJ2-7; 11 bases agree with TRBD2. This CDR3 spans 16 amino acids. Germline loops: CDR1 MNHEY, CDR2 SVGEGT. In DNA, the CDR3 is TGTGCCAGCAGTTCCGATAGCGGGAGGGTAATCTACGAGCAGTGCTTC. It yields the protein CASSSDSGRVIYEQCF.

The chain links TRBV7-2 to TRBJ1-1; maybe TRBD1 (6 bases). Germline lookup yields CDR1 SGHTA and CDR2 FQGNSA. This CDR3 contains 16 residues. Trimming cost V 8 bases and J 0 bases, with 19 bases left between them. CDR3 nucleotides: TGTGCCAGCGTCCCTCCTCGGGGGCATATGAACACTGAAGCTTTCTTT. Its translation: CASVPPRGHMNTEAFF.

This clonotype was observed at least ten times. The CDR3 here is CASSLVGAGAGTDTQYF. The CDR3, as DNA: TGTGCCAGCAGCTTAGTTGGAGCGGGGGCCGGCACAGATACGCAGTATTTT. V gene TRBV7-2 combines with J gene TRBJ2-3, with 8 bases that match TRBD2. V was clipped by 1 base and J by 1 base; unmatched bases: 7. Germline lookup yields CDR1 SGHTA and CDR2 FQGNSA. CDR3 length: 17 amino acids.

This clonotype was seen repeatedly, ten times or more. The chain has TRBV2 and TRBJ1-1, with D unclear. The V end lost 7 bases, the J end lost 8 bases, and 17 bases lay between the germline ends. The CDR3 runs 13 residues. Germline V gene data show CDR1 as SNHLY and CDR2 as FYNNEI. The CDR3 loop is CASTRRPQGEAFF. CDR3 nucleotide sequence: TGTGCCAGCACCAGAAGGCCGCAAGGGGAAGCTTTCTTT.

The chain links TRBV5-3 to TRBJ1-5, with 10 bases aligning to TRBD1. Being an ORF, TRBV5-3 has a function that is uncertain. The CDR3 extends over 15 amino acids. Germline trimming cut 8 bases from V and 4 bases from J; bases unmatched to any gene: 9. The DNA of the CDR3 is TGTGCCAGCAGCCCGGGACAGGGGTTTAATCAGCCCCAGCATTTT. This translates into CASSPGQGFNQPQHF.

Turning to this clonotype: One end of the junction does not line up with germline, which may come from a read error. V is TRBV30 and J is TRBJ1-1, with TRBD1 matching 11 bases. CDR3 length: 15 amino acids. In germline, CDR1 is GTSNPN, CDR2 SVGIG (reference sequence). The CDR3 bases are TGTGCCTGGAGTGTACGGCGGACAGGGGGCACTGAAGCTTCCTTT. Protein sequence: CAWSVRRTGGTEASF.

The table lists this clonotype with many counts. The J gene is TRBJ1-1, the V gene TRBV5-4; tentatively, D is TRBD1 (5 bases). The germline CDR1 and CDR2 sequences are SGHNT and YYREEE (reference sequence). V lost 0 bases to trimming and J lost 8 bases, with 14 bases between them. The CDR3 totals 14 residues. CDR3 DNA sequence: TGTGCCAGCAGCTTGGACAGGTCTTTATTAGAAGCTTTCTTT. Translating gives CASSLDRSLLEAFF.

Points on this clonotype: The junction shows a germline mismatch at one end, possibly a read error. The rearrangement joins TRBV19 to TRBJ2-7; D is perhaps TRBD1 or TRBD2 (5 bases each). Looked up from germline, CDR1 is LNHDA and CDR2 is SQIVND (reference sequence). The CDR3 covers 15 residues. CDR3 sequence: CASGNGGRGSSEQYF. CDR3 nucleotides: TGTGCCAGCGGGAATGGGGGTAGAGGGTCCTCCGAGCAGTACTTC.

Of note for this clonotype: A much larger clone differs by one base, so this may be a read error. The V call is TRBV30, the J call TRBJ2-3; 7 nucleotides match TRBD2. Germline V gives CDR1 GTSNPN, CDR2 SVGIG (reference sequence). V was clipped by 0 bases and J by 8 bases; unmatched bases: 11. The CDR3 is 15 amino acids. Written as DNA, the CDR3 is TGTGCCTGGAGTGTAGGGGCGGGAGAGCCAGGTACGCAGTATTTT. Translating gives CAWSVGAGEPGTQYF.

This clonotype was seen a few times. The chain links TRBV9 to TRBJ1-6, with D possibly TRBD1 on 6 matching bases. Germline CDR1 is SGDLS and CDR2 is YYNGEE. The CDR3 runs 16 residues. The V end lost 2 bases, the J end lost 0 bases, and 9 bases lay between the germline ends. For the CDR3, the DNA is TGTGCCAGCAGCGTGGACAGCAGCTCCTATAATTCACCCCTCCACTTT. As protein: CASSVDSSSYNSPLHF. Filled out from reference TRBV9 and TRBJ1-6, the complete variable domain reads DSGVTQTPKHLITATGQRVTLRCSPRSGDLSVYWYQQSLDQGLQFLIQYYNGEERAKGNILERFSAQQFPDLHSELNLSSLELGDSALYFCASSVDSSSYNSPLHFGNGTRLTVT.

This clonotype has ten or more counts. The V gene is TRBV29-1, the J gene TRBJ2-1; 11 bases agree with TRBD2. V dropped 6 bases and J dropped 6; count of bases not matched to a gene: 4. The CDR3 has 13 residues. The germline gives CDR1 SQVTM, CDR2 ANQGSEA. CDR3 loop: CSVTSGVRNEQFF. The CDR3 nucleotides are TGCAGCGTGACTAGCGGGGTGCGCAATGAGCAGTTCTTC.

On this clonotype itself: With a much larger clone just one base away, this may be a read error. The chain joins TRBV12-3 or TRBV12-4 to TRBJ1-5; 11 nucleotides align to TRBD1. The CDR3 runs to 14 residues. CDR3 residues: CASSGTGGTQPRHF. The CDR3 DNA reads as TGTGCCAGCAGCGGGACAGGGGGGACTCAGCCCCGGCATTTT.

This clonotype was observed many times. This CDR3 is CASSLALTGNSYEQYF. For the CDR3, the DNA is TGCGCCAGCAGCTTAGCGCTTACAGGGAACTCCTACGAGCAGTACTTC. The chain employs TRBV5-1 and TRBJ2-7; tentative D call: TRBD1 (6 bases). Trimming left V 2 bases short and J 0 bases short, with 15 bases between. This CDR3 is 16 amino acids long. Germline assignment: CDR1 SGHRS and CDR2 YFSETQ. Together with reference TRBV5-1 and TRBJ2-7, the CDR3 gives the full variable domain: KAGVTQTPRYLIKTRGQQVTLSCSPISGHRSVSWYQQTPGQGLQFLFEYFSETQRNKGNFPGRFSGRQFSNSRSEMNVSTLELGDSALYLCASSLALTGNSYEQYFGPGTRLTVT.

This clonotype was seen ten or more times. The chain joins TRBV4-2 to TRBJ2-3; tentative D call: TRBD1 (5 bases). The V end lost 4 bases, the J end lost 1 base, and 12 bases lay between the germline ends. Germline CDR1 and CDR2: LGHNA and YNFKEQ. This CDR3 contains 15 residues. The CDR3 loop reads CASSPTDLRTDTQYF. CDR3 DNA: TGTGCCAGCAGCCCGACAGACTTACGCACAGATACGCAGTATTTT.

At least ten counts were recorded for this clonotype. The chain couples TRBV3-1 to TRBJ2-5, with TRBD2 matching 9 bases. The CDR3 extends over 18 amino acids. The germline gives CDR1 LGHDT, CDR2 YNNKEL (reference sequence). Trimming cost V 0 bases and J 4 bases; bases outside gene matches: 12. The CDR3 is CASSQDRASGAAGETQYF. CDR3 nucleotide sequence: TGTGCCAGCAGCCAAGATCGGGCTAGCGGGGCCGCGGGAGAGACCCAGTACTTC.

The rearrangement joins TRBV2 to TRBJ1-5; 7 nucleotides match TRBD1. The CDR3 is 15 amino acids. The J segment lost 5 bases and the V segment lost 4 bases, leaving 8 bases of the junction unmatched. The germline V gene encodes CDR1 SNHLY and CDR2 FYNNEI. CDR3 DNA sequence: TGTGCCAGCAGTGCATTGACAGGGTCGGATCAGCCCCAGCATTTT. Its translation is CASSALTGSDQPQHF.

This clonotype was counted between two and nine times. This CDR3 is CASSSVPGGNIQYF. The CDR3 DNA reads as TGTGCCAGCAGCTCAGTACCCGGGGGAAACATTCAGTACTTC. The chain couples TRBV11-1 to TRBJ2-4; tentative D call: TRBD2 (6 bases). Germline V gene lookup returns CDR1 SGHAT and CDR2 FQDESV (reference sequence). The germline V and J ends were trimmed by 4 bases and 6 bases, with 13 bases remaining between them. The CDR3 is made up of 14 amino acids.

With respect to this clonotype: Being one base from a much bigger clone, this may be a read error. The chain carries TRBV29-1 and TRBJ2-1; no clear D. Germline lookup yields CDR1 SQVTM and CDR2 ANQGSEA. This CDR3 is 16 amino acids long. Deletions cut 7 bases from V and 0 bases from J, with 19 bases between. CDR3 residues: CSAVGNSLSSYNEQFF. DNA of the CDR3: TGCAGCGCTGTCGGTAACAGTCTGAGCTCCTACAATGAGCAGTTCTTC.

This clonotype was seen a handful of times. The CDR3, as DNA: TGCGCCAGCAGTACAGGCGAAAGGCCCGGGGAGCTGTTTTTT. This translates into CASSTGERPGELFF. The gene calls are TRBV4-3 and TRBJ2-2, with a possible D match to TRBD1 (5 bases). The ends were cut back, 6 bases at V and 6 bases at J, with 14 bases in the middle. The germline V gene has CDR1 LGHNA and CDR2 YSLEER. This CDR3 is built from 14 residues.

This clonotype was detected many times. The chain combines TRBV7-6 with TRBJ2-7; the D call may be TRBD1 or TRBD2 (6 bases each). CDR3 length: 12 residues. V was trimmed by 2 bases and J by 6 bases, leaving 8 bases between them. Germline CDR1 is SGHVS and CDR2 is FNYEAQ. The CDR3 sequence is CASSLSGAEQYF. CDR3 nucleotides: TGTGCCAGCAGCTTATCGGGGGCCGAGCAGTACTTC.

Concerning this clonotype: A much larger clone sits a single nucleotide away, making a read error possible. The chain uses TRBV18 and TRBJ2-7; 7 nucleotides align to TRBD1. Germline CDR1 reads KGHSH; CDR2 reads LQKENI. CDR3 length equals 16 residues. Trimming removed 0 bases from V and 5 bases from J; junction bases left unmatched: 10. CDR3 region: CASSPPPGQARNEQYF. CDR3 bases: TGTGCCAGCTCACCACCCCCAGGACAGGCCCGGAACGAGCAGTACTTC.

This chain joins TRBV14 and TRBJ2-5; D may be TRBD1 (5 bases). This CDR3 is 16 amino acids long. V lost 4 bases, J lost 2 bases, and 17 bases lay in between. The germline gives CDR1 SGHDN, CDR2 FVKESK. The CDR3 nucleotides are TGTGCCAGCAGCCGGACACCGGGCCACCAACAAGAGACCCAGTACTTC. It translates to CASSRTPGHQQETQYF.

This clonotype was recorded at least ten times. The chain recombines TRBV18 with TRBJ1-5; weak D call: TRBD1 (5 bases). This CDR3 comprises 12 residues. V lost 4 bases to trimming and J lost 15 bases, with 16 bases between them. Germline values: CDR1 KGHSH, CDR2 LQKENI. The CDR3 protein is CASSQAGHEGHF. The CDR3 DNA reads TGTGCCAGCTCACAGGCTGGACACGAGGGGCATTTT.

The chain couples TRBV7-9 to TRBJ2-7, with 8 bases matching TRBD1. CDR1 is SEHNR and CDR2 is FQNEAQ in the germline V gene (reference sequence). The CDR3 totals 18 residues. The V and J ends lost 2 bases and 0 bases, in that order; junction bases with no gene match: 12. The CDR3 nucleotides are TGTGCCAGCAGCTTATTTGGCAGGGGGCCAACTTCCTCCTACGAGCAGTACTTC. As protein: CASSLFGRGPTSSYEQYF.

This clonotype was counted only a few times. V gene TRBV24-1 combines with J gene TRBJ2-7, with D possibly TRBD1 on 5 matching bases. The length of the CDR3 is 14 residues. In germline, CDR1 is KGHDR, CDR2 SFDVKD. V dropped 4 bases and J dropped 5 bases, with 14 bases sitting between them. The CDR3 spells CATSDPTAGDEQYF. The DNA of the CDR3 is TGTGCCACCAGTGACCCGACAGCTGGGGACGAGCAGTACTTC.

The V call is TRBV27, the J call TRBJ1-1; D is possibly TRBD1 (5 bases). CDR1 is MNHEY, CDR2 SMNVEV, per germline (reference sequence). This CDR3 has 14 amino acids. V was clipped by 6 bases and J by 9 bases, with 20 bases between them. CDR3 in amino acids: CASRLLSQQVKAFF. Written as DNA, the CDR3 is TGTGCCAGCAGACTCCTTTCCCAACAGGTGAAAGCTTTCTTT.